The T cell receptor beta chain under discussion was sequenced for a study of T cell changes during pregnancy in multiple sclerosis. Repertoires were generated with immunoSEQ multiplex PCR, while TCRdb's copy carries only in-frame clones and drops some. The table includes about 50,000 clones, approximately 91% detected once. Sequenced material: CD4+ T cells from peripheral blood mononuclear cells, taken after pregnancy. The clonotype comes from a female donor in good health, enrolled as a control in a pregnancy study.

The CDR3 DNA sequence: TGTGCCAGCTCATCTCGACAGATTCGAGAAAACACCATATATTTT. It yields the protein CASSSRQIRENTIYF. The chain employs TRBV18 and TRBJ1-3; maybe TRBD1 (5 bases). V gave up 5 bases and J gave up 6 bases, with 17 bases separating them. Per germline, CDR1 KGHSH and CDR2 LQKENI. This CDR3 spans 15 amino acids.